What follows are 25 T cell receptor beta chains derived from one specimen sequenced in a study of tumor and adjacent non-tumor tissue in lung cancer. This sample's RNA came from whole unsorted tissue. Distant lung tissue was collected more than 3 cm away from the tumor edge. Three rounds of nested PCR, following a modified ARM-PCR protocol, produced the TCRbeta library. In TCRdb, the multiplex PCR reads were re-called with MiXCR into one record per CDR3 protein. The data show some 70,000 distinct CDR3 sequences, roughly 70% seen once. The sample was distant non-tumor lung tissue. The receptors come from a woman between 45 and 60 years old with non-small cell lung cancer.

As concerns this clonotype: Just one base apart from a much larger clone, this may be a read error. The CDR3 spells CASCPSGRNTGELFF. The CDR3 DNA sequence: TGTGCCAGCTGCCCTAGCGGGAGAAATACCGGGGAGCTGTTTTTT. This chain links TRBV5-4 with TRBJ2-2; 10 bases line up with TRBD2. The CDR3 spans 15 residues. V lost 7 bases and J lost 5; bases outside the gene matches: 8. CDR1 and CDR2 from the germline V gene are SGHNT and YYREEE (reference sequence).

Details on this clonotype: This CDR3 is missing its conserved last phenylalanine or tryptophan, likely due to a read error. V usage is TRBV20-1 and J usage is TRBJ1-2, with a tentative D call TRBD1 (5 bases). CDR1 and CDR2 (germline): DFQATT, SNEGSKA (reference sequence). The CDR3 is made up of 12 amino acids. Here the CDR3 DNA reads TGCAGTGTTAGAAAACAGGACTGGGGCTACACCTTA. Translating it yields CSVRKQDWGYTL.

As to this clonotype: An end of the junction differs from the germline gene, which may be a read error. This rearrangement joins TRBV5-5 to TRBJ2-2; D not resolved. CDR3 size: 16 residues. In germline, CDR1 is SGHKS, CDR2 YYEKEE (reference sequence). DNA of the CDR3: TGTGCCTGCAGCTTGTCGCAGATTACGAACACTGGGGAGCTGTTTTTT. Translation: CACSLSQITNTGELFF.

To note about this clonotype: A much larger clone is a single base away; this may be a read error. The V call is TRBV11-2, the J call TRBJ2-1, with 9 bases aligning to TRBD2. Germline V CDR1 and CDR2: SGHAT, FQNNGV. This CDR3 contains 16 residues. V shed 1 base, J shed 7 bases, and the junction held 8 bases outside the gene matches. CDR3 in DNA: TGTGCCAGCAGCTTAGTGAATAGCGGGGGTAAGAATGAGCAGTTCTTC. Residues: CASSLVNSGGKNEQFF.

As for this clonotype: A much larger clone sits a single nucleotide away, making a read error possible. The genes are TRBV6-2 or TRBV6-3 and TRBJ1-5, with D uncertain. The CDR3 extends over 15 amino acids. Trimming shortened V by 8 bases and J by 3 bases, and 17 bases separated the two germline ends. CDR1 and CDR2 from the germline V gene are MNHEY and SVGEGT. CDR3 nucleotides: TGTGCCAGCGGCGACATCAGACTTAACAATCAGCCCCAGCATTTT. It codes for CASGDIRLNNQPQHF.

This clonotype appeared many times. The CDR3: CASSYIRNQPQHF. Written as DNA, the CDR3 is TGTGCCAGCAGTTACATCCGAAATCAGCCCCAGCATTTT. The V and J genes are TRBV6-5 and TRBJ1-5; D ambiguous. Germline V gene data show CDR1 as MNHEY and CDR2 as SVGAGI. This CDR3 spans 13 amino acids. V lost 2 bases to trimming and J lost 4 bases, with 6 bases between them.

Note on this clonotype: A much larger clone differs from this one at a single base, so this may be a read error. The chain combines TRBV20-1 with TRBJ2-1; 7 nucleotides agree with TRBD2. The J segment lost 6 bases and the V segment lost 3 bases, leaving 8 bases of the junction unmatched. Germline CDR1 DFQATT, CDR2 SNEGSKA (reference sequence). This CDR3 has 14 amino acids. DNA of the CDR3: TGCAGTGCTAGTGGGCCTAGCGGTAGCAATGAGCAGTTCTTC. Its protein is CSASGPSGSNEQFF.

A remark on this clonotype: A much larger clone sits a single nucleotide away, making a read error possible. The chain employs TRBV4-1 and TRBJ2-1; D not resolved. Per germline, CDR1 MGHRA and CDR2 YSYEKL. Trimming pared 0 bases from V and 11 bases from J, leaving 11 bases between. This CDR3 region has 13 residues. The DNA of the CDR3 is TGCGCCAGCAGCCAAGATTTAGAATCCAAGCAGTTCTTC. Translating gives CASSQDLESKQFF.

This clonotype has at least ten counts. This rearrangement joins TRBV4-1 to TRBJ2-3, with unresolved D. Germline CDR1 and CDR2: MGHRA and YSYEKL. Between the trimmed V and J ends, which lost 0 bases and 1 base, there was a span of 5 bases. The CDR3 loop spans 14 amino acids. The CDR3 DNA reads as TGCGCCAGCAGCCAAGACAGCCGCACAGATACGCAGTATTTT. It is translated as CASSQDSRTDTQYF.

With respect to this clonotype: A much larger clone is a single base away; this may be a read error. The rearrangement links TRBV12-5 to TRBJ1-3; no firm D call. This CDR3 is 18 amino acids long. The V gene's germline CDR1 is LGHNT and CDR2 FRNRAP. As DNA, the CDR3 is TGTGCTAGTGGTTTGCTCCGATCCCTCGCTGGCTCTAGAAACACCATATATTTT. Translating it yields CASGLLRSLAGSRNTIYF. Based on the CDR3 plus reference TRBV12-5 and TRBJ1-3, the full variable domain is DARVTQTPRHKVTEMGQEVTMRCQPILGHNTVFWYRQTMMQGLELLAYFRNRAPLDDSGMPKDRFSAEMPDATLATLKIQPSEPRDSAVYFCASGLLRSLAGSRNTIYFGEGSWLTVV.

As concerns this clonotype: The germline gene is not matched at one end of the junction; a read error may be the cause. This rearrangement joins TRBV6-1 to TRBJ2-7; 13 bases agree with TRBD2. CDR3 length equals 17 residues. Germline V gene sequence: CDR1 MNHNS, CDR2 SASEGT. The CDR3 DNA reads TGTGCCAGCAGTGTTGAACTAGCGGGAGGGGGATTATTCGAGCAGTATTTC. Its protein is CASSVELAGGGLFEQYF.

With regard to this clonotype: It may be a read error: a sequence one base away is much more abundant. The chain employs TRBV20-1 and TRBJ2-2, with a possible D match to TRBD2 (7 bases). V was pared by 4 bases and J by 3 bases, with 15 bases between. Germline lookup yields CDR1 DFQATT and CDR2 SNEGSKA (reference sequence). The CDR3 has 15 residues. CDR3 loop: CSATSREGDTGELFF. The CDR3 DNA reads as TGCAGTGCTACTTCGAGGGAGGGGGACACCGGGGAGCTGTTTTTT.

The sample holds many counts of this clonotype. A much larger clone differs by one base, so this may be a read error. The V and J genes are TRBV6-6 and TRBJ2-1; 9 bases agree with TRBD1. The CDR3 has 11 amino acids. Per the germline V gene, CDR1 is MNHNY and CDR2 is SVGAGI (reference sequence). The CDR3 DNA reads TGTGCCACTGACAGGGGGAATGGGCAGTTCTTC. This gives the protein CATDRGNGQFF.

Worth noting for this clonotype: This may stem from a read error, because a much larger clone lies one nucleotide away. The chain couples TRBV20-1 to TRBJ2-1, with D tentatively TRBD1 or TRBD2 (5 bases each). Germline V gene sequence: CDR1 DFQATT, CDR2 SNEGSKA (reference sequence). V lost 0 bases and J 4 bases, leaving 13 bases between the germline ends. The CDR3 loop spans 15 amino acids. CDR3 residues: CSARDPWDDYNEQFF. In DNA form, the CDR3 reads TGCAGTGCTAGAGATCCGTGGGACGATTACAATGAGCAGTTCTTC.

Details on this clonotype: A much larger clone lies a single base off, so this may be a read error. The gene calls are TRBV20-1 and TRBJ2-3; D is possibly TRBD2 (6 bases). This CDR3 contains 14 residues. Trimming removed 1 base from V and 0 bases from J, with 8 bases in between. Germline V gives CDR1 DFQATT, CDR2 SNEGSKA (reference sequence). The CDR3 sequence is CSARASESTDTQYF. Written as DNA, the CDR3 is TGCAGTGCTAGAGCTAGCGAGAGCACAGATACGCAGTATTTT.

Notes on this clonotype: The junction differs from germline at one of its ends, possibly a read error. The chain employs TRBV4-3 and TRBJ2-6, with D possibly matching TRBD2 (6 bases). Germline CDR1 and CDR2: LGHNA and YSLEER. CDR3 length equals 19 residues. The CDR3: CASSQDLPGPGTGANVMTF. CDR3 nucleotides: TGCGCCAGCAGCCAAGATTTACCAGGGCCTGGGACTGGGGCCAACGTCATGACCTTC.

This clonotype appeared a few times. One end of the junction fails to match germline, which may point to a read error. This chain links TRBV6-5 with TRBJ2-3, with 8 bases fitting TRBD1. The CDR3 loop spans 15 amino acids. Germline lookup yields CDR1 MNHEY and CDR2 SVGAGI. For the CDR3, the DNA is TGTGTCAGCAGTTCTGGACAGGGCTCCACAGATACGCAGTATTTT. It codes for CVSSSGQGSTDTQYF.

The CDR3 sequence: CSARYADRRTDTGELFF. The CDR3 nucleotides are TGCAGTGCTAGATACGCGGACAGGCGAACAGACACCGGGGAGCTGTTTTTT. This chain connects TRBV20-1 to TRBJ2-2; TRBD1 matches 7 bases. Germline trimming cut 2 bases from V and 3 bases from J; bases unmatched to any gene: 12. Germline V gene sequence: CDR1 DFQATT, CDR2 SNEGSKA (reference sequence). This CDR3 comprises 17 residues.

This clonotype has at least ten counts. This chain connects TRBV20-1 to TRBJ2-3; D might be TRBD1 (5 bases). Germline V gene sequence: CDR1 DFQATT, CDR2 SNEGSKA (reference sequence). With 1 base removed from V and 5 bases from J, the gap between germline ends came to 19 bases. This CDR3 comprises 16 residues. CDR3 DNA: TGCAGTGCTAGAGCCTCCCAGGGTAGTACGGTAGATACGCAGTATTTT. Translated: CSARASQGSTVDTQYF.

In the case of this clonotype: Just one base apart from a much larger clone, this may be a read error. The chain uses TRBV6-2 or TRBV6-3 and TRBJ2-6; 8 bases are a match to TRBD1. The CDR3 spans 16 residues. The V gene end was trimmed by 9 bases and the J gene end by 2 bases; junction bases not matched to a gene: 9. CDR1 is MNHEY, CDR2 SVGEGT, per germline. The CDR3 loop reads CARRTGRSPGANVLTF. The CDR3 region has the DNA TGTGCCAGGAGGACAGGGAGAAGCCCTGGGGCCAACGTCCTGACTTTC.

As concerns this clonotype: An end of the junction does not agree with germline; a read error may underlie this. This chain links TRBV5-6 with TRBJ2-1, with a tentative D call TRBD2 (6 bases). Germline CDR1 SGHDT, CDR2 YYEEEE. This CDR3 comprises 16 residues. The CDR3 bases are TGTGCCAGCAGCCTATGGACGGGAGAATCCTACAATGAGCATTTCTTC. Protein product: CASSLWTGESYNEHFF.

This clonotype has just one count. The rearrangement uses TRBV28 and TRBJ2-1, with D unresolved. Trimming took off 10 bases at V and 13 bases at J, with 20 bases between the two ends. CDR3 size: 12 residues. Germline loops: CDR1 MDHEN, CDR2 SYDVKM. The CDR3 DNA follows: TGTGCCAACAGCCTAACTTCTAGATGTCAGTTCTTC. It translates to CANSLTSRCQFF. The full variable domain, rest sourced from reference TRBV28 and TRBJ2-1, is DVKVTQSSRYLVKRTGEKVFLECVQDMDHENMFWYRQDPGLGLRLIYFSYDVKMKEKGDIPEGYSVSREKKERFSLILESASTNQTSMYLCANSLTSRCQFFGPGTRLTVL.

To note about this clonotype: At one of its ends the junction is not consistent with the germline gene, which may arise from a read error. The chain is built from TRBV6-1 and TRBJ2-1; 11 bases are a match to TRBD1. CDR3 length: 16 residues. In germline, CDR1 is MNHNS, CDR2 SASEGT. In DNA form, the CDR3 reads TGTGTCAGCGGTGCATCCGGGACAGGGGGACACAATGATCAGTTCTTC. Translation gives CVSGASGTGGHNDQFF.

Comment on this clonotype: Without the conserved terminal phenylalanine or tryptophan, this CDR3 likely stems from a read error. The rearrangement links TRBV29-1 to TRBJ1-1; D call uncertain. Germline CDR1 reads SQVTM; CDR2 reads ANQGSEA. The CDR3 has 12 residues. This CDR3 is CSVKTENTGAFL. The DNA for the CDR3 is TGCAGCGTAAAGACGGAGAACACTGGAGCTTTCTTG.

The chain employs TRBV3-1 and TRBJ2-1; 10 bases are a match to TRBD1. CDR1 LGHDT and CDR2 YNNKEL come from the germline V gene (reference sequence). The CDR3 spans 13 residues. With 10 bases clipped from V and 7 bases from J, the junction kept 7 bases outside the gene matches. The CDR3: CAIRGDRGNEQFF. Written as DNA, the CDR3 is TGTGCCATCAGAGGGGACAGGGGAAATGAGCAGTTCTTC.